This T cell receptor (beta chain) originates from a study of tumor and adjacent non-tumor tissue in lung cancer. This clonotype occurred a few times. A modified ARM-PCR protocol with three rounds of nested PCR amplified TCRbeta. TCRdb fed the multiplex PCR reads into MiXCR, producing one record per CDR3 protein. In the table there are over 100,000 distinct CDR3 sequences, about 61% of which are singletons. Germline-derived CDR1 and CDR2 are SGHRS and YFSETQ. This CDR3 has 14 residues. V was pared by 4 bases and J by 5 bases, with 12 bases between. The template was RNA from unsorted bulk tissue. The normal lung tissue was taken more than 3 cm from the tumor edge.

The genes are TRBV5-1 and TRBJ1-4; perhaps TRBD1 as D (6 bases). This TCR derives from a man aged 55 to 70 with non-small cell lung cancer. Sequenced material: distant non-tumor lung tissue. CDR3 nucleotide sequence: TGCGCCAGCAGCAGAAGGGGGGGCAATGAAAAACTGTTTTTT. Residues: CASSRRGGNEKLFF.